This T cell receptor (beta chain) was retrieved from a study of blood T cell repertoires in COVID-19 (dated by TCRdb to 2018 to 2020). Turning to the overall study: Collaborator samples came from the United States, Italy and Spain and covered acute and convalescent phases of COVID-19. The material from the prospective study consisted of cDNA or gDNA derived from T cells, B-cell-depleted T cells, or PBMCs. The samples were drawn from two sources: the first 160 participants of the ongoing ImmuneRACE study, and 1,000 to 1,500 subjects contributed by 6 global collaborators. The dataset comprised deeply sampled blood TCRbeta repertoires from subjects exposed to, actively infected with, or recovered from COVID-19. HLA class I and class II types, where available, came from metadata supplied by the sample provider rather than from assay-based typing. A de-identified subject ID, COVID-19 status, age in years and sex were almost always included in the sample metadata. The repertoires were released in a freely available public database meant as a resource for research on the immune response to SARS-CoV-2.

Whole blood was collected in K2EDTA tubes by collaborating institutions according to the institutions' own protocols. Collaborator samples were shipped for TCRbeta analysis as frozen whole blood, isolated PBMCs, or DNA extracted from either sample type. From a lookup of the germline V gene, CDR1 and CDR2 are SGHAT and FQNNGV. A distance of 17 bases separates the germline ends of V and J, which lose 2 bases and 0 bases respectively. The CDR3 has 19 amino acids, counting the end cysteine and phenylalanine. Here the CDR3 DNA is all that survives: 57 bases in frame from base 1. TCRbeta CDR3 regions were amplified from genomic DNA using the immunoSEQ Assay, a bias-controlled multiplex PCR. As for the original processing: Within the assay, amplification of reference gene primers was used to estimate how many nucleated cells each sample contained. To quantify the absolute abundance of each unique TCRbeta CDR3 rearrangement, sequence reads were collapsed and filtered. For each sample, productive Simpson clonality was calculated as the square root of Simpson's diversity index across productive rearrangements. TCRdb holds this immuneACCESS table with in-frame rearrangements only. Some clones are missing; in checked studies, unresolved V genes explain under half, and the rest has no known cause. V, J and clone size derive from that table, while D and trimming were established from the DNA sequence. The sample records 92,000 or so clones, 88% of which are singletons. About 0.51% of the sample is taken by the ten largest.

The paper as a whole reports these results and caveats: Clinical and demographic metadata were provided uncurated, with the amount varying by source and participant.

Details on this clone: This clone's antigen is unknown. It has no much larger one-base neighbor in the sample; base qualities were not kept.

This TCR was recovered from a man in his sixties with acute or convalescent COVID-19. The V and J segments used are TRBV11-2 and TRBJ1-6; the D gene is perhaps TRBD1, on 6 matching bases. Sequencing input: peripheral blood. The DNA is TGTGCCAGCAGCTTAAAGGGGCCGGGACACAGCTCCTATAATTCACCCCTCCACTTT. This yields the protein CASSLKGPGHSSYNSPLHF. Where the CDR3 stops, the reference TRBV11-2 and TRBJ1-6 genes take over; the full variable domain is EAGVAQSPRYKIIEKRQSVAFWCNPISGHATLYWYQQILGQGPKLLIQFQNNGVVDDSQLPKDRFSAERLKGVDSTLKIQPAKLEDSAVYLCASSLKGPGHSSYNSPLHFGNGTRLTVT.